This TCR beta chain was observed in a study of T cells in Graves' hyperthyroidism and ophthalmopathy. This CDR3 has 13 residues. V dropped 10 bases and J dropped 1; count of bases not matched to a gene: 2. The germline V gene encodes CDR1 LNHNV and CDR2 YYDKDF (reference sequence). Study findings and constraints: Prediction of ophthalmopathy progression came a median around 7.1 months pre-onset. By a 13 V-J model, ophthalmopathy was set apart from stable hyperthyroidism.

Template material for amplifying TCR beta CDR3 regions consisted of RNA transcripts. First-round RT-PCR targeting the TCR CDR3 was performed with the HTBI primer set. TCRdb analysed the multiplex PCR reads with MiXCR anew, one entry per CDR3 protein. This sample has around 300,000 distinct CDR3 sequences, with about 14% found just once. This clonotype occurred a few times. The antigen is undetermined. Those with hyperthyroidism were 18 to 65 years old, newly diagnosed, and ill for under 2 months. The TCR sequence derives from a woman younger than 45 with Graves' hyperthyroidism that later progressed to Graves' ophthalmopathy. The rearrangement uses TRBV15 and TRBJ2-3, with TRBD1 identical over 10 bases. Input material: blood. CDR3 loop: CASGTGGTDTQYF. CDR3 coding DNA: TGTGCCAGCGGGACAGGGGGCACAGATACGCAGTATTTT.